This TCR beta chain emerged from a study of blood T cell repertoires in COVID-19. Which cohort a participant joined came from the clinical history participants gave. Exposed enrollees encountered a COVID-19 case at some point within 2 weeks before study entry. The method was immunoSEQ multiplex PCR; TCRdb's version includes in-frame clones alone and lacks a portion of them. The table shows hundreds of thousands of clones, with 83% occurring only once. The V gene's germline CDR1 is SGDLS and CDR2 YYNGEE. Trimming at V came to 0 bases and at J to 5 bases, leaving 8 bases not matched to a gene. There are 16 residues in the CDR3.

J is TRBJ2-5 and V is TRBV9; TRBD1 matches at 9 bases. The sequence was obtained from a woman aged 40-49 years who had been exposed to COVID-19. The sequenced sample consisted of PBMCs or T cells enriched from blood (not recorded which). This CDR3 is CASSVVDRGAGETQYF. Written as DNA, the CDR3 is TGTGCCAGCAGCGTAGTTGACAGGGGGGCCGGGGAGACCCAGTACTTC.